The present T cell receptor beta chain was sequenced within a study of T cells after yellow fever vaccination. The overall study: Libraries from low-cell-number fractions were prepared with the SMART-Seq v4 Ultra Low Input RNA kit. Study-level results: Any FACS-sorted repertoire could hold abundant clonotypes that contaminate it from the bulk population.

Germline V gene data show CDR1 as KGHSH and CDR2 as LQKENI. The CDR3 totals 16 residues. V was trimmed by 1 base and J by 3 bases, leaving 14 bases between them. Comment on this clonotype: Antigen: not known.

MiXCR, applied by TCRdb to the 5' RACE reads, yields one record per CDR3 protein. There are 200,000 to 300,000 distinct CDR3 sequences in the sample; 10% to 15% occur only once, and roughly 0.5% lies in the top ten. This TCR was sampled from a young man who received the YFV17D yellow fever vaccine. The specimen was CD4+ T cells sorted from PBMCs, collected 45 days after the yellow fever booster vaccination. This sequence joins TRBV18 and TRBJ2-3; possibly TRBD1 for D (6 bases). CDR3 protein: CASSPLMYRETDTQYF. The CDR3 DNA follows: TGTGCCAGCTCACCACTGATGTACAGGGAAACAGATACGCAGTATTTT.